The text below deals with one T cell receptor beta chain. The antigen it binds to is not known. The read halts 3 residues ahead of the CDR3 end, with the missing end drawn from the germline J gene. This record comes from a study of T cells in women clearing cervical HPV infection (dated by TCRdb to about 2018). In terms of the full investigation: Cases were about 25 women with histologically confirmed HPV16-related CIN3 or worse, including 2 invasive cancers. Since HLA typing was available for only a few women, HLA type could not be ruled out as a confounder. Cases and controls were matched on age within five years and on year of sample collection. Among cases, blood sampling came a median of almost 150 days after lesion detection, with an interquartile range of roughly 80 to 220 days. In the parent cohort, 9,500 to 13,000 women aged 18 or older were enrolled in Guanacaste, Costa Rica, during about 1993 to 1995 and then followed for less than nine years. Case blood was taken at the visit when the lesion was first identified, whereas control blood was taken when infection was no longer detected. The exploratory proof-of-principle case-control study was nested within the Guanacaste HPV Natural History Study in Costa Rica and compared TCR repertoires across cervical HPV16 outcomes. Five blinded duplicates per group were added as quality controls, so that 60 or so samples were obtained: 50 or so participants and some 10 replicates. The 20 to 25 controls were women who cleared a single incident HPV16 infection within 12 months without developing precancer or cancer. Cases had a median age of about 35 years and controls had a median age of 38, with no significant differences in baseline characteristics. Points the paper makes about the study in general: TRBV6-7 relative abundance was lower in cases than in controls (approximately 0.11% versus 0.16%; Bonferroni P = 0.0008). Because T-cell numbers per sample were unknown, differences in richness could reflect varying T-cell content rather than repertoire biology. Because of the cross-sectional design, the study could not determine whether the associations came before infection or resulted from infection, and neither effector/memory subsets nor HPV-specific T cells were isolated. Random forest classifiers that combined richness and V gene abundances separated cases from controls with an estimated AUC of about 0.8. TCR repertoire richness was significantly higher in CIN3+ cases than in controls across sequencing depths, while evenness did not differ.

The germline V gene (reference sequence) supplies CDR1 DFQATT and CDR2 SNEGSKA. Inclusive of the bounding cysteine and phenylalanine, the CDR3 is 14 residues long. Shown are 33 bases from within the CDR3, in frame from base 1. Ends trimmed: V by 0 bases, J by 10 bases; bases unmatched to a gene: 5. TCR beta CDR3 regions were amplified by multiplex PCR from an average of about 1,100 ng genomic DNA per sample using the immunoSEQ assay. To correct primer bias, the assay used a complete synthetic TCR repertoire to set an amplification baseline. Amplicons were sequenced on the Illumina platform. Under the source paper's analysis protocol: Sequences were error-corrected by clustering with frequency ratios and a modified nearest-neighbor algorithm and were then analyzed in the immunoSEQ Analyzer with IMGT gene definitions. At each rarefaction depth, TCR richness and evenness were averaged across 20 rarefaction repeats, and samples with fewer sequences than that depth were excluded. Wilcoxon rank sum tests with FDR correction were used to compare relative abundances of V, D and J genes between the groups. In the blinded duplicates, the intraclass correlation was around 96% for TCR richness and averaged about 80% across 66 gene segments. The clones in this table, taken by TCRdb from immuneACCESS, are in-frame only. Not every clone is retained; where verified, under half of the shortfall comes from an unresolved V gene, and the cause of the rest is unknown. V and J calls and clone size come straight from that table; D and trimming were deduced from the DNA. The sample's own table lists 30,000 to 45,000 clones. Roughly 1.6% of the sample belongs to the ten largest clones.

Every participant had a single incident cervical HPV16 infection, and women with prevalent HPV16 infections were excluded. Cervical HPV DNA was detected by MY09/MY11 PCR and genotyped by dot-blot hybridization. Fifteen mL of heparinized blood were centrifuged, and the buffy coat was aliquoted, frozen at -30°C, then stored at -80°C. Genomic DNA was extracted from buffy coat specimens using QIAGEN kits. The chain joins TRBV20-1 to TRBJ1-4; the central 10 bases match TRBD1. Sequenced input: blood buffy coat. The receptor comes from a woman between 18 and 69 years old with a cervical HPV16 infection that either progressed to CIN3+ or cleared (not recorded which). The CDR3: CSAREWDRGGKLFF. The sequenced part of the CDR3 DNA is TGCAGTGCTAGAGAGTGGGACAGGGGCGGAAAA.